These T cell receptor beta chains were read from a single sample in a study of T cell repertoires in cytomegalovirus infection. These TCRs are of unknown antigen specificity. One entry per CDR3 protein, called by TCRdb with MiXCR from the reads. Of about a million distinct CDR3 sequences detected, less than 35% appear once; the ten largest clones hold over 13%. The specimen was cultured CD8+ T cells from PBMCs, collected from culture after CMV antigen stimulation. The receptors stem from a human donor in good health (CMV status not recorded). Some clones in this sample may be carry-over from other donors' samples. Each CDR3 is given with its conserved first and last residue. Each record gives: clone size, V gene, D gene, J gene, CDR3 protein, CDR3 DNA. The D gene is left open where the match is weak. Not every row has a clone size; where given, it reads once, few, many or a size class.

clone_size: many; v_call: TRBV7-2; d_call: TRBD1; j_call: TRBJ2-3; cdr3_aa: CASSVPGQGTSTDTQYF; cdr3_nt: TGTGCCAGCAGCGTACCGGGACAGGGCACTTCCACAGATACGCAGTATTTT
clone_size: -; v_call: TRBV6-5; d_call: -; j_call: TRBJ2-1; cdr3_aa: CASSYSDSPGNEQFF; cdr3_nt: TGTGCCAGCAGTTACTCGGACAGCCCGGGCAATGAGCAGTTCTTC
clone_size: many; v_call: TRBV7-2; d_call: TRBD1; j_call: TRBJ1-5; cdr3_aa: CASSLEGARNQPQHF; cdr3_nt: TGTGCCAGCAGCTTAGAGGGGGCGCGGAATCAGCCCCAGCATTTT
clone_size: few; v_call: TRBV12-3/TRBV12-4; d_call: -; j_call: TRBJ1-2; cdr3_aa: CASNPGGADYGYTF; cdr3_nt: TGTGCCAGCAACCCCGGGGGCGCGGACTATGGCTACACCTTC
clone_size: few; v_call: TRBV6-5; d_call: -; j_call: TRBJ1-1; cdr3_aa: CASSYSSGNAEAFF; cdr3_nt: TGTGCCAGCAGTTACTCGTCCGGGAACGCTGAAGCTTTCTTT
clone_size: many; v_call: TRBV7-2; d_call: -; j_call: TRBJ1-1; cdr3_aa: CASSLMGPEAFF; cdr3_nt: TGTGCCAGCAGCTTAATGGGCCCTGAAGCTTTCTTT
clone_size: -; v_call: TRBV7-9; d_call: -; j_call: TRBJ2-3; cdr3_aa: CASSLALLRDTQYF; cdr3_nt: TGTGCCAGCAGCTTAGCGCTCCTCAGAGATACGCAGTATTTT
clone_size: -; v_call: TRBV7-4; d_call: -; j_call: TRBJ1-6; cdr3_aa: CASSIQGGNSSLHF; cdr3_nt: TGTGCCAGCAGCATACAGGGAGGAAATTCATCCCTCCACTTT
clone_size: once; v_call: TRBV29-1; d_call: -; j_call: TRBJ1-1; cdr3_aa: CSASLSGQVEAFF; cdr3_nt: TGCAGCGCTTCCTTGTCAGGCCAAGTGGAAGCTTTCTTT
clone_size: many; v_call: TRBV7-6; d_call: -; j_call: TRBJ2-1; cdr3_aa: CASSPPVVGAWGEQFF; cdr3_nt: TGTGCCAGCAGCCCGCCCGTTGTTGGGGCGTGGGGTGAGCAGTTCTTC
clone_size: few; v_call: TRBV6-1; d_call: -; j_call: TRBJ1-2; cdr3_aa: CATSGQNYGYTF; cdr3_nt: TGTGCCACCTCCGGACAAAACTATGGCTACACCTTC
clone_size: -; v_call: TRBV5-1; d_call: -; j_call: TRBJ1-2; cdr3_aa: CASSFSRRTSDYTF; cdr3_nt: TGCGCCAGCAGCTTTAGTCGCCGAACATCAGACTACACCTTC
clone_size: -; v_call: TRBV9; d_call: -; j_call: TRBJ2-1; cdr3_aa: CASSGLDYNEQFF; cdr3_nt: TGTGCCAGCTCGGGACTCGACTACAATGAGCAGTTCTTC
clone_size: -; v_call: TRBV7-6; d_call: -; j_call: TRBJ1-4; cdr3_aa: CASSLGTGASGEKLFF; cdr3_nt: TGTGCCAGCAGCTTAGGCACGGGGGCCTCCGGGGAAAAACTGTTTTTT
clone_size: -; v_call: TRBV7-2; d_call: -; j_call: TRBJ1-3; cdr3_aa: CASSLSPGNSGNTIYF; cdr3_nt: TGTGCCAGCAGCTTATCCCCAGGAAACTCTGGAAACACCATATATTTT
clone_size: few; v_call: TRBV27; d_call: -; j_call: TRBJ2-2; cdr3_aa: CASSVRTLNTGELFF; cdr3_nt: TGTGCCAGCAGTGTTAGGACGTTAAACACCGGGGAGCTGTTTTTT
clone_size: -; v_call: TRBV4-1; d_call: -; j_call: TRBJ2-7; cdr3_aa: CASSQSLSSYEQYF; cdr3_nt: TGCGCCAGCAGCCAATCGCTTTCCTCCTACGAGCAGTACTTC
clone_size: few; v_call: TRBV5-4; d_call: -; j_call: TRBJ1-6; cdr3_aa: CASSLDGVRSNSYNSPLHF; cdr3_nt: TGTGCCAGCAGCTTGGATGGCGTCAGGTCGAACTCCTATAATTCACCCCTCCACTTT
clone_size: -; v_call: TRBV12-5; d_call: TRBD1; j_call: TRBJ1-1; cdr3_aa: CASGLVPDRGQFGTEAFF; cdr3_nt: TGTGCTAGTGGTTTGGTACCCGACAGGGGGCAATTCGGCACTGAAGCTTTCTTT
clone_size: -; v_call: TRBV6-2/TRBV6-3; d_call: -; j_call: TRBJ2-7; cdr3_aa: CASEKSSYEQYF; cdr3_nt: TGTGCCAGTGAGAAGAGCTCCTACGAGCAGTACTTC
clone_size: many; v_call: TRBV7-2; d_call: TRBD1; j_call: TRBJ2-5; cdr3_aa: CASSRDRGRETQYF; cdr3_nt: TGTGCCAGCAGTCGGGACAGGGGGAGGGAGACCCAGTACTTC
clone_size: many; v_call: TRBV7-9; d_call: TRBD1; j_call: TRBJ1-5; cdr3_aa: CASSLGRDRGQPQHF; cdr3_nt: TGTGCCAGCAGCTTAGGCCGGGACAGGGGACAGCCCCAGCATTTT
clone_size: few; v_call: TRBV3-1; d_call: TRBD2; j_call: TRBJ2-7; cdr3_aa: CASSQDRLAGNSYEQYF; cdr3_nt: TGTGCCAGCAGCCAAGATCGGCTAGCGGGGAACTCCTACGAGCAGTACTTC
clone_size: -; v_call: TRBV10-3; d_call: TRBD1; j_call: TRBJ1-1; cdr3_aa: CASGQGKRAEAFF; cdr3_nt: TGTGCCTCCGGACAGGGGAAAAGAGCTGAAGCTTTCTTT
clone_size: -; v_call: TRBV11-3; d_call: -; j_call: TRBJ1-2; cdr3_aa: CASSSTGTLGGGYTF; cdr3_nt: TGTGCCAGCAGCTCAACCGGGACCCTGGGAGGTGGCTACACCTTC
clone_size: few; v_call: TRBV12-3/TRBV12-4; d_call: -; j_call: TRBJ1-1; cdr3_aa: CASSPNRDPGFF; cdr3_nt: TGTGCCAGCAGTCCGAACCGGGACCCCGGTTTCTTT
clone_size: few; v_call: TRBV7-6; d_call: -; j_call: TRBJ1-1; cdr3_aa: CASTPGVGMNTEAFF; cdr3_nt: TGTGCCAGCACCCCAGGGGTCGGCATGAACACTGAAGCTTTCTTT
clone_size: -; v_call: TRBV2; d_call: TRBD1; j_call: TRBJ1-2; cdr3_aa: CVSRDTGGPSPF; cdr3_nt: TGTGTCAGCAGGGACACAGGGGGTCCCTCGCCCTTC
clone_size: many; v_call: TRBV7-9; d_call: -; j_call: TRBJ2-3; cdr3_aa: CASSPWRGGLSDTQYF; cdr3_nt: TGTGCCAGCAGCCCCTGGAGGGGGGGGCTCTCAGATACGCAGTATTTT
clone_size: -; v_call: TRBV6-1; d_call: TRBD1; j_call: TRBJ2-6; cdr3_aa: CASTPDRAGANVLTF; cdr3_nt: TGTGCCAGCACCCCCGACAGGGCTGGGGCCAACGTCCTGACTTTC
clone_size: -; v_call: TRBV6-8; d_call: -; j_call: TRBJ2-7; cdr3_aa: CASRVQGGSYEQYF; cdr3_nt: TGTGCCAGCAGGGTACAGGGTGGCTCCTACGAGCAGTACTTC
clone_size: many; v_call: TRBV7-8; d_call: -; j_call: TRBJ1-6; cdr3_aa: CASSLELASSYNSPLHF; cdr3_nt: TGTGCCAGCAGCTTAGAGCTTGCGAGCTCCTATAATTCACCCCTCCACTTT
clone_size: few; v_call: TRBV7-3; d_call: TRBD1; j_call: TRBJ1-1; cdr3_aa: CASSTGPGQVNTEAFF; cdr3_nt: TGTGCCAGCAGCACCGGCCCGGGACAGGTGAACACTGAAGCTTTCTTT
clone_size: -; v_call: TRBV6-5; d_call: -; j_call: TRBJ2-3; cdr3_aa: CASSYSIWPAPSTDTQYF; cdr3_nt: TGTGCCAGCAGTTACTCGATTTGGCCAGCCCCTAGCACAGATACGCAGTATTTT
clone_size: -; v_call: TRBV5-6; d_call: -; j_call: TRBJ2-5; cdr3_aa: CASSSQGGYEETQYF; cdr3_nt: TGTGCCAGCAGCTCACAGGGAGGGTATGAAGAGACCCAGTACTTC
clone_size: -; v_call: TRBV7-9; d_call: TRBD1; j_call: TRBJ1-2; cdr3_aa: CASSLNRGNLLDGYTF; cdr3_nt: TGTGCCAGCAGCTTAAACAGGGGTAATCTGTTAGATGGCTACACCTTC
clone_size: few; v_call: TRBV20-1; d_call: -; j_call: TRBJ1-2; cdr3_aa: CSARGTYYGYTF; cdr3_nt: TGCAGTGCTAGGGGGACCTACTATGGCTACACCTTC
clone_size: few; v_call: TRBV6-2/TRBV6-3; d_call: -; j_call: TRBJ2-1; cdr3_aa: CASSNAGHGEQFF; cdr3_nt: TGTGCCAGCAGTAACGCGGGACATGGTGAGCAGTTCTTC
clone_size: -; v_call: TRBV10-2; d_call: -; j_call: TRBJ2-5; cdr3_aa: CASSEFRGRETQYF; cdr3_nt: TGCGCCAGCAGTGAGTTCAGGGGACGAGAGACCCAGTACTTC
clone_size: -; v_call: TRBV28; d_call: -; j_call: TRBJ2-1; cdr3_aa: CASSPTDGRYNEQFF; cdr3_nt: TGTGCCAGCAGTCCTACAGACGGCCGCTACAATGAGCAGTTCTTC
clone_size: -; v_call: TRBV5-1; d_call: -; j_call: TRBJ2-1; cdr3_aa: CASSTGALYNEQFF; cdr3_nt: TGCGCCAGCAGCACGGGGGCCCTCTACAATGAGCAGTTCTTC
clone_size: few; v_call: TRBV12-3/TRBV12-4; d_call: TRBD2; j_call: TRBJ2-2; cdr3_aa: CASSLLAGETGELFF; cdr3_nt: TGTGCCAGCAGCCTACTAGCGGGGGAGACCGGGGAGCTGTTTTTT